The source of this TCR beta chain is a study of shared clonotypes between healthy human individuals. Here immunoSEQ multiplex PCR was the method, and the copy in TCRdb shows in-frame clones only, minus some. The data contain some 470,000 clones, approximately 80% of them seen just once; the ten biggest clones take up 13%. As for this clone: As yet, its antigen is unknown.

Findings and limits, study-wide: What limited the represented genetic and exposure-history diversity was the small number of donors.

CDR3 length equals 16 residues. Germline loops: CDR1 MNHEY, CDR2 SVGAGI. V gave up 4 bases and J gave up 5 bases; unmatched junction bases: 13. The sample comprised PBMCs. The chain links TRBV6-5 to TRBJ2-5; TRBD1 matches 7 bases. The TCR comes from a woman in her thirties or forties in good health. Some clones in this sample may be carry-over from other donors' samples. CDR3 loop: CASSFDRDGPWETQYF. In nucleotides, the CDR3 is TGTGCCAGCAGTTTCGACAGGGACGGGCCGTGGGAGACCCAGTACTTC.